This TCR beta chain was found in a study of cytomegalovirus exposure and HLA in healthy donors. 60 Vbeta and 13 Jbeta primers were used in PCR. TCRdb's copy holds only in-frame clones and misses some; the assay was immunoSEQ multiplex PCR. The sample consists of fewer than 200,000 clones, approximately 80% of them appearing once. Germline V CDR1 and CDR2: ENHRY, SYGVKD. The CDR3 sequence is 14 residues long. V was clipped by 4 bases and J by 4 bases; unmatched bases: 4. The chain joins TRBV10-3 to TRBJ1-2; 9 nucleotides align to TRBD1. The source of this sequence is a male donor in good health and CMV-seropositive. Sequenced material: PBMCs. CDR3 DNA sequence: TGTGCCATCAGTGGGACAGGGGATGTCTATGGCTACACCTTC. It yields the protein CAISGTGDVYGYTF.